This T cell receptor beta chain came from a study of T cells expressing NK-cell markers. Generation of TCR beta cDNA was performed by 5'RACE template switching incorporating UMIs. TCRdb reanalyzed the 5' RACE reads and collapses them to one entry per CDR3 protein, without DNA. In all, the sample yields more than 400,000 distinct CDR3 sequences. Germline V gives CDR1 MGHDK, CDR2 SYGVNS. CDR3 length: 16 residues. The sequenced material came from blood T cells: a sorted CD56 or NKG2C T cell subset, CD4+ or CD8+ T cells, or bulk PBMC T cells (not recorded which). This sequence was found in a woman between 18 and 75 years old in good health. The rearrangement joins TRBV25-1 to TRBJ2-3; with no DNA, the TCRdb D assignment of TRBD2 cannot be verified. This CDR3 is CASSRGLAGTTDTQYF. The full variable domain, completed using reference TRBV25-1 and TRBJ2-3, is EADIYQTPRYLVIGTGKKITLECSQTMGHDKMYWYQQDPGMELHLIHYSYGVNSTEKGDLSSESTVSRIRTEHFPLTLESARPSHTSQYLCASSRGLAGTTDTQYFGPGTRLTVL.